A single sample gave rise to the 23 T cell receptor beta chains below, sequenced in a study of OX40 agonist ivuxolimab in advanced cancers. Clones were sequenced by immunoSEQ multiplex PCR, and TCRdb holds only the in-frame ones, with some missing. Of some 65,000 clones detected, around 90% appear once; the ten largest clones hold 2% to 2.5%. The sample consisted of CD4+ or CD8+ T cells sorted from blood, taken in a trial of the OX40 agonist ivuxolimab. The receptors were gathered from an adult with an advanced solid tumor such as melanoma, head and neck, liver or kidney cancer.

A single count supports this clone. The rearrangement uses TRBV6-1 and TRBJ1-4; 7 bases map to TRBD1. After removal of 6 bases from V and 4 bases from J, the junction contained 5 bases not matched to a gene. The CDR3 is made up of 14 amino acids. Germline V gene data show CDR1 as MNHNS and CDR2 as SASEGT. The CDR3 reads CASRKGQNNEKLFF. CDR3 nucleotides: TGTGCCAGCAGGAAGGGACAGAATAATGAAAAACTGTTTTTT.

This chain joins TRBV6-5 and TRBJ1-1; unclear D gene. With 8 bases removed from V and 1 base from J, the gap between germline ends came to 2 bases. Germline CDR1 is MNHEY and CDR2 is SVGAGI. The CDR3 has 10 amino acids. CDR3 bases: TGTGCCAGCGGGAACACTGAAGCTTTCTTT. Its translation is CASGNTEAFF.

This rearrangement joins TRBV7-8 to TRBJ2-5; tentatively, D is TRBD2 (6 bases). Germline-derived CDR1 and CDR2 are SGHVS and FQNEAQ. The CDR3 extends over 16 amino acids. V was shortened by 1 base and J by 4 bases, with 16 bases between the two germline ends. The CDR3 sequence is CASSLVSGWSRETQYF. CDR3 nucleotides: TGTGCCAGCAGCTTAGTGAGCGGGTGGTCTCGAGAGACCCAGTACTTC. Full variable domain (rest looked up from reference TRBV7-8 and TRBJ2-5): GAGVSQSPRYKVAKRGQDVALRCDPISGHVSLFWYQQALGQGPEFLTYFQNEAQLDKSGLPSDRFFAERPEGSVSTLKIQRTQQEDSAVYLCASSLVSGWSRETQYFGPGTRLLVL.

V and J are TRBV6-1 and TRBJ2-6; D unresolved. Germline V lookup: CDR1 MNHNS, CDR2 SASEGT. V shed 4 bases and J shed 0 bases, with 7 bases lying between them. The CDR3 length is 15 residues. In nucleotides, the CDR3 is TGTGCCAGCAGTGTTCAGGACTCTGGGGCCAACGTCCTGACTTTC. It is translated as CASSVQDSGANVLTF.

J is TRBJ1-6 and V is TRBV5-5; 8 nucleotides line up with TRBD1. This CDR3 region has 15 residues. Germline V gene lookup returns CDR1 SGHKS and CDR2 YYEKEE (reference sequence). V dropped 0 bases and J dropped 6; count of bases not matched to a gene: 2. The CDR3 loop reads CASSLVGQGNSPLHF. CDR3 nucleotides: TGTGCCAGCAGCTTGGTCGGACAGGGTAATTCACCCCTCCACTTT.

The chain carries TRBV2 and TRBJ2-7; TRBD1 matches at 7 bases. CDR3 size: 15 residues. Trimming cost V 6 bases and J 2 bases; bases outside gene matches: 10. CDR1 SNHLY and CDR2 FYNNEI come from the germline V gene. The DNA of the CDR3 is TGTGCCAGCAGCCCCAACAGGGGCACAACCTACGAGCAGTACTTC. Translation gives CASSPNRGTTYEQYF.

Worth noting for this clone: The conserved phenylalanine or tryptophan normally closing the CDR3 is absent here, so this likely arose from a read error. Because the CDR3's place on the DNA is in doubt, the DNA is left out and the CDR3 is given as listed by TCRdb. The chain has TRBV20-1 and TRBJ1-1; whether TRBD1, the table's D call, matches the DNA was not checked. The CDR3 contains 11 residues when both ends are counted. Germline V gene lookup returns CDR1 DFQATT and CDR2 SNEGSKA (reference sequence). The CDR3 spells CSARVPPGQGL.

This sequence joins TRBV28 and TRBJ2-5; 8 bases are shared with TRBD1. The CDR3 runs to 15 residues. V lost 9 bases to trimming and J lost 5 bases; unmatched junction nucleotides: 14. Germline lookup yields CDR1 MDHEN and CDR2 SYDVKM. CDR3 residues: CASGRTSGGRETQYF. Written as DNA, the CDR3 is TGTGCCAGTGGGAGGACCTCAGGGGGCCGTGAGACCCAGTACTTC.

V gene TRBV25-1 combines with J gene TRBJ2-1, with D possibly being TRBD2 (5 bases). The CDR3 is 15 residues long. The V gene lost 5 bases and the J gene lost 3 bases, with 14 bases spanning the gap. Germline V gene sequence: CDR1 MGHDK, CDR2 SYGVNS. CDR3 sequence reads: CASSSLNAGYNEQFF. CDR3 coding DNA: TGTGCCAGCAGTTCTCTCAATGCGGGCTACAATGAGCAGTTCTTC.

The chain uses TRBV10-3 and TRBJ1-1, with D possibly TRBD1 on 5 matching bases. The germline V gene encodes CDR1 ENHRY and CDR2 SYGVKD. The CDR3 runs 15 residues. V was pared by 2 bases and J by 3 bases, with 13 bases between. The CDR3 reads CAISERGGADTEAFF. In nucleotides, the CDR3 is TGTGCCATCAGTGAGCGGGGGGGAGCGGACACTGAAGCTTTCTTT.

The chain employs TRBV7-9 and TRBJ2-7, with 12 bases that match TRBD1. CDR1 is SEHNR, CDR2 FQNEAQ, per germline (reference sequence). The CDR3 loop spans 16 amino acids. Unmatched junction bases numbered 7, after V lost 6 bases and J lost 1 base. CDR3 coding DNA: TGTGCCAGCAGTCGAGGGACAGGGGGCGATTCCTACGAGCAGTACTTC. Translated: CASSRGTGGDSYEQYF.

This chain uses TRBV25-1 with TRBJ1-6; possible D gene TRBD1, 5 bases. Looked up from germline, CDR1 is MGHDK and CDR2 is SYGVNS. The CDR3 has 13 residues. V lost 6 bases and J lost 7, with 10 bases in between. CDR3 nucleotides: TGTGCCAGCAGGGGGACGGTCAATTCACCCCTCCACTTT. Encoded protein: CASRGTVNSPLHF.

The rearrangement joins TRBV6-1 to TRBJ1-2; 7 positions agree with TRBD1. There are 14 residues in the CDR3. Trimming took 5 bases from V and 8 from J; bases not matched to a gene: 11. Germline CDR1 is MNHNS and CDR2 is SASEGT. In nucleotides, the CDR3 is TGTGCCAGCAGTAGGGGACAGCCCTATGAGGGCTACACCTTC. Amino acids: CASSRGQPYEGYTF.

This clone was recorded only once. The chain recombines TRBV5-5 with TRBJ2-2, with D perhaps being TRBD1 or TRBD2 (5 bases each). Germline lookup yields CDR1 SGHKS and CDR2 YYEKEE (reference sequence). CDR3 length equals 15 residues. The V end lost 2 bases, the J end lost 4 bases, and 12 bases lay between the germline ends. In DNA, the CDR3 is TGTGCCAGCAGCTTAACCGGGGCTGCCACCGGGGAGCTGTTTTTT. Protein sequence: CASSLTGAATGELFF.

J is TRBJ2-7 and V is TRBV6-5; 9 bases agree with TRBD1. This CDR3 spans 15 amino acids. Germline V gene sequence: CDR1 MNHEY, CDR2 SVGAGI. V trimming: 6 bases; J trimming: 4 bases; junction bases outside the gene matches: 10. The CDR3 bases are TGTGCCAGCAGCTCTACAGGGGGCAAGGGTTACGAGCAGTACTTC. Translated: CASSSTGGKGYEQYF.

In its sample, this clone is medium-sized. The genes are TRBV7-6 and TRBJ2-1; 7 bases are a match to TRBD1. Losses at the gene ends were 2 bases for V and 0 bases for J; bases not matched to a gene: 10. The germline V gene encodes CDR1 SGHVS and CDR2 FNYEAQ. CDR3 length: 18 amino acids. The DNA for the CDR3 is TGTGCCAGCAGCTTATACTCAGGGGGTGTGGGCTCCTACAATGAGCAGTTCTTC. Its protein product is CASSLYSGGVGSYNEQFF. The whole variable domain, remainder taken from reference TRBV7-6 and TRBJ2-1, is GAGVSQSPRYKVTKRGQDVALRCDPISGHVSLYWYRQALGQGPEFLTYFNYEAQQDKSGLPNDRFSAERPEGSISTLTIQRTEQRDSAMYRCASSLYSGGVGSYNEQFFGPGTRLTVL.

This clone appeared a single time. This chain connects TRBV7-2 to TRBJ2-5, with a possible D match to TRBD2 (6 bases). CDR3 size: 16 residues. The V gene's germline CDR1 is SGHTA and CDR2 FQGNSA. Trimming removed 0 bases from V and 2 bases from J, with 13 bases in between. The CDR3 spells CASSLAIGGAQETQYF. The CDR3 DNA reads as TGTGCCAGCAGCTTAGCGATTGGAGGGGCACAAGAGACCCAGTACTTC.

The chain employs TRBV7-2 and TRBJ1-4; D unresolved. Trimming removed 5 bases from V and 6 bases from J, with 19 bases in between. This CDR3 has 16 residues. Germline-derived CDR1 and CDR2 are SGHTA and FQGNSA. The CDR3 loop reads CASSPPRAFMDEKLFF. The DNA for the CDR3 is TGTGCCAGCAGCCCACCCCGGGCGTTTATGGATGAAAAACTGTTTTTT.

The CDR3 loop reads CASDGGYEQYF. The CDR3 region has the DNA TGTGCCAGCGATGGTGGGTACGAGCAGTACTTC. This sequence joins TRBV6-6 and TRBJ2-7; D uncertain. V shed 8 bases and J shed 4 bases, with 9 bases lying between them. The germline gives CDR1 MNHNY, CDR2 SVGAGI (reference sequence). CDR3 length equals 11 residues.

This rearrangement joins TRBV12-5 to TRBJ2-5; 10 bases agree with TRBD1. The CDR3 is made up of 16 amino acids. The J segment lost 4 bases and the V segment lost 8 bases, leaving 13 bases of the junction unmatched. CDR1 and CDR2 (germline): LGHNT, FRNRAP. The CDR3 DNA reads as TGTGCTAGTTCTAGTACAGTAGGGACAGGGGTAGAGACCCAGTACTTC. It specifies CASSSTVGTGVETQYF.

This clone was recorded once. V is TRBV5-4 and J is TRBJ2-1; 12 nucleotides match TRBD1. The CDR3 contains 16 residues. CDR1 is SGHNT and CDR2 is YYREEE in the germline V gene (reference sequence). J was trimmed by 3 bases and V by 4 bases; bases with no gene match: 5. The CDR3 sequence: CASSQGDRGHYNEQFF. The CDR3 nucleotides read TGTGCCAGCAGCCAAGGGGACAGGGGGCACTACAATGAGCAGTTCTTC.

The chain combines TRBV6-5 with TRBJ2-2; D uncertain. There are 12 residues in the CDR3. The V gene lost 1 base and the J gene lost 10 bases, with 7 bases spanning the gap. The germline V gene encodes CDR1 MNHEY and CDR2 SVGAGI. CDR3 nucleotide sequence: TGTGCCAGCAGTTACTTAGGCGTGGAGCTGTTTTTT. Translating it yields CASSYLGVELFF.

The V gene is TRBV9, the J gene TRBJ2-7; no definite D call. Trimming cost V 0 bases and J 6 bases, with 10 bases left between them. The CDR3 totals 13 residues. Germline V gene lookup returns CDR1 SGDLS and CDR2 YYNGEE. The CDR3 DNA reads as TGTGCCAGCAGCGTAGCCCCGACCCTCGAGCAGTACTTC. Translated: CASSVAPTLEQYF.